One sample yielded the 25 T cell receptor beta chains listed below, sequenced in a study of blood T cell repertoires in COVID-19. Sequencing was performed with immunoSEQ multiplex PCR; in TCRdb, only in-frame clones are kept and a portion is missing. Among 120,000 or so clones listed, just over 85% were seen once. The sequencing sample was made of peripheral blood. These receptors all come from a woman aged 45-65 years with active or convalescent COVID-19.

The chain couples TRBV20-1 to TRBJ2-3; D gene uncertain. Trimming shortened V by 2 bases and J by 2 bases, and 2 bases separated the two germline ends. There are 11 residues in the CDR3. In germline, CDR1 is DFQATT, CDR2 SNEGSKA (reference sequence). The CDR3 region has the DNA TGCAGTGCTAGACACACAGATACGCAGTATTTT. It codes for CSARHTDTQYF.

V is TRBV7-9 and J is TRBJ1-2, with 8 bases matching TRBD1. From germline, CDR1 is SEHNR and CDR2 FQNEAQ (reference sequence). Losses at the gene ends were 5 bases for V and 12 bases for J; bases not matched to a gene: 14. This CDR3 has 14 residues. The CDR3 DNA follows: TGTGCCAGCAGCCCGGCCGGGACAGGAGGGACAGACACCTTC. This sequence encodes CASSPAGTGGTDTF.

The chain uses TRBV10-3 and TRBJ1-1, with D unclear. Germline V gives CDR1 ENHRY, CDR2 SYGVKD. The CDR3 is 15 amino acids. Between the trimmed V and J ends, which lost 0 bases and 1 base, there was a span of 9 bases. The CDR3 region has the DNA TGTGCCATCAGTGAGTCGAACAGTCCGAACACTGAAGCTTTCTTT. The encoded protein is CAISESNSPNTEAFF.

In this sample, this clone turned up once. CDR3 nucleotides: TGTGCCAGCAGCTCCACTTCAGGGTACGCCGGGGAGCTGTTTTTT. Translating it yields CASSSTSGYAGELFF. The V and J genes are TRBV2 and TRBJ2-2, with D possibly being TRBD1 (5 bases). The CDR3 length is 15 residues. CDR1 and CDR2 from the germline V gene are SNHLY and FYNNEI. The V and J ends lost 6 bases and 6 bases respectively, with 17 bases between them.

This clone is a singleton in its sample. The V call is TRBV27, the J call TRBJ2-7, with 7 nucleotides matching TRBD2. CDR3 length equals 15 residues. V lost 5 bases, J lost 3 bases, and 10 bases stayed unmatched. CDR1 and CDR2 from the germline V gene are MNHEY and SMNVEV (reference sequence). CDR3 in amino acids: CASSNRDYPVYEQYF. The CDR3 nucleotides are TGTGCCAGCAGTAACCGGGACTACCCTGTCTACGAGCAGTACTTC.

The gene calls are TRBV28 and TRBJ1-1; TRBD1 matches 7 bases. Trimming at V came to 6 bases and at J to 3 bases, leaving 7 bases not matched to a gene. CDR3 size: 14 residues. Germline assignment: CDR1 MDHEN and CDR2 SYDVKM. As DNA, the CDR3 is TGTGCCAGCAGGATCCCAGGGGGATACACTGAAGCTTTCTTT. Protein sequence: CASRIPGGYTEAFF.

This clone was found once. This chain links TRBV29-1 with TRBJ1-2; TRBD1 matches 12 bases. The CDR3 has 15 residues. The V segment lost 6 bases and the J segment 7 bases; nucleotides outside the gene matches: 12. Germline-derived CDR1 and CDR2 are SQVTM and ANQGSEA. CDR3 coding DNA: TGCAGCGTCGCCCCCGGGACAGGGGGCGCGGGTGGCTACACCTTC. Its translation is CSVAPGTGGAGGYTF.

This chain connects TRBV18 to TRBJ2-3, with D maybe TRBD2 (5 bases). The length of the CDR3 is 14 residues. Trimming stripped 5 bases from V and 0 bases from J, with 9 bases between. The germline V gene has CDR1 KGHSH and CDR2 LQKENI. The DNA for the CDR3 is TGTGCCAGCTCAATCGGACTGAGCACAGATACGCAGTATTTT. This gives the protein CASSIGLSTDTQYF.

The chain joins TRBV24-1 to TRBJ2-1; a possible D gene is TRBD1 (6 bases). Germline CDR1 KGHDR, CDR2 SFDVKD. The CDR3 runs 14 residues. The V end was cut by 4 bases, the J end by 6 bases, with 12 bases between. The chain's CDR3 is CATSEAGARNEQFF. CDR3 coding DNA: TGTGCCACCAGTGAGGCAGGGGCTCGCAATGAGCAGTTCTTC.

The CDR3 here is CASSIGGDQNEQFF. The CDR3 nucleotides read TGTGCCAGCAGCATCGGAGGGGACCAGAATGAGCAGTTCTTC. The chain combines TRBV7-2 with TRBJ2-1; tentatively, D is TRBD2 (6 bases). From germline, CDR1 is SGHTA and CDR2 FQGNSA. The CDR3 totals 14 residues. Trimming removed 5 bases from V and 7 bases from J, with 15 bases in between.

The chain joins TRBV29-1 to TRBJ2-3, with D unresolved. The CDR3 runs 12 residues. V gave up 3 bases and J gave up 1 base, with 5 bases separating them. Germline V gives CDR1 SQVTM, CDR2 ANQGSEA. CDR3 nucleotides: TGCAGCGTTGATGCGGGCACAGATACGCAGTATTTT. As protein: CSVDAGTDTQYF.

This chain links TRBV4-3 with TRBJ2-4; 7 positions agree with TRBD1. This CDR3 has 15 amino acids. J gave up 6 bases and V 0 bases, and 5 bases lay outside the gene matches. Germline V gene data show CDR1 as LGHNA and CDR2 as YSLEER. This chain's CDR3 is CASSQDTGAPNIQYF. Here the CDR3 DNA reads TGCGCCAGCAGCCAAGATACAGGGGCGCCAAACATTCAGTACTTC.

The chain uses TRBV7-3 and TRBJ2-3, with a possible D match to TRBD2 (6 bases). From germline, CDR1 is SGHTA and CDR2 FQGTGA. The CDR3 sequence is 17 residues long. The V end was cut by 5 bases, the J end by 0 bases, with 18 bases between. CDR3 region: CASSPYGLAASTDTQYF. CDR3 coding DNA: TGTGCCAGCAGCCCGTACGGGTTAGCGGCTAGCACAGATACGCAGTATTTT. The whole variable domain, remainder taken from reference TRBV7-3 and TRBJ2-3, is GAGVSQTPSNKVTEKGKYVELRCDPISGHTALYWYRQSLGQGPEFLIYFQGTGAADDSGLPNDRFFAVRPEGSVSTLKIQRTERGDSAVYLCASSPYGLAASTDTQYFGPGTRLTVL.

This clone was detected once. J is TRBJ2-1 and V is TRBV12-3 or TRBV12-4, with a possible D match to TRBD2 (6 bases). Trimming took 11 bases from V and 3 from J, leaving 14 bases between them. The CDR3 extends over 13 amino acids. CDR3: CACNGRDYNEQFF. DNA of the CDR3: TGTGCCTGTAATGGGCGGGACTACAATGAGCAGTTCTTC.

The V gene is TRBV28, the J gene TRBJ1-3; D may be TRBD1 (5 bases). Germline-derived CDR1 and CDR2 are MDHEN and SYDVKM. The CDR3 sequence is 17 residues long. V was clipped by 4 bases and J by 1 base, with 17 bases between them. The CDR3 region is CASSSSRGWLSGNTIYF. In nucleotides, the CDR3 is TGTGCCAGCAGTTCCTCCCGGGGGTGGCTGTCTGGAAACACCATATATTTT.

The chain has TRBV27 and TRBJ1-4; 10 bases align to TRBD1. After removal of 9 bases from V and 10 bases from J, the junction contained 14 bases not matched to a gene. Germline V gene lookup returns CDR1 MNHEY and CDR2 SMNVEV (reference sequence). There are 15 residues in the CDR3. The DNA for the CDR3 is TGTGCCAGTCGGGCCGGGACAGGGGCCGCGCGAAAACTGTTTTTT. This sequence encodes CASRAGTGAARKLFF. Complete variable domain (other parts from reference TRBV27 and TRBJ1-4): EAQVTQNPRYLITVTGKKLTVTCSQNMNHEYMSWYRQDPGLGLRQIYYSMNVEVTDKGDVPEGYKVSRKEKRNFPLILESPSPNQTSLYFCASRAGTGAARKLFFGSGTQLSVL.

V gene TRBV15 combines with J gene TRBJ2-3; 11 bases are a match to TRBD2. The CDR3 loop spans 16 amino acids. The germline gives CDR1 LNHNV, CDR2 YYDKDF (reference sequence). V shed 2 bases, J shed 4 bases, and the junction held 5 bases outside the gene matches. CDR3 sequence (DNA): TGTGCCACCAGCAGATCTACTAGCGGGGGCGCAGATACGCAGTATTTT. Translating it yields CATSRSTSGGADTQYF.

The chain employs TRBV27 and TRBJ1-5; 11 nucleotides agree with TRBD1. Looked up from germline, CDR1 is MNHEY and CDR2 is SMNVEV (reference sequence). CDR3 size: 15 residues. With 0 bases clipped from V and 12 bases from J, the junction kept 7 bases outside the gene matches. In nucleotides, the CDR3 is TGTGCCAGCAGTTTATCGGGGACAGGGGGGGGTAACCAGCATTTT. This sequence encodes CASSLSGTGGGNQHF.

The rearrangement joins TRBV19 to TRBJ1-1, with D maybe TRBD1 (6 bases). Trimming stripped 3 bases from V and 7 bases from J, with 12 bases between. This CDR3 is 13 amino acids long. CDR1 is LNHDA, CDR2 SQIVND, per germline (reference sequence). The DNA for the CDR3 is TGTGCCAGTAGTATCAATCAGGGGAGTGAAGCTTTCTTT. The encoded protein is CASSINQGSEAFF.

The V call is TRBV27, the J call TRBJ1-4, with 8 bases lining up with TRBD1. Germline CDR1 is MNHEY and CDR2 is SMNVEV (reference sequence). V trimming: 3 bases; J trimming: 10 bases; junction bases outside the gene matches: 7. The CDR3 runs 14 residues. This chain's CDR3 is CASSFGTGNGKLFF. CDR3 DNA sequence: TGTGCCAGCAGTTTTGGGACAGGAAACGGAAAACTGTTTTTT.

This clone was observed once. V gene TRBV29-1 combines with J gene TRBJ2-3; TRBD2 agrees at 7 bases. The CDR3 length is 16 residues. After removal of 7 bases from V and 0 bases from J, the junction contained 13 bases not matched to a gene. CDR1 and CDR2 (germline): SQVTM, ANQGSEA. The CDR3 DNA follows: TGCAGCGGAGCGGGGATTGGGACGGGGAGCACAGATACGCAGTATTTT. It encodes CSGAGIGTGSTDTQYF.

V usage is TRBV4-1 and J usage is TRBJ2-7, with 9 bases lining up with TRBD1. The CDR3 covers 14 residues. Germline CDR1 and CDR2: MGHRA and YSYEKL. V lost 1 base, J lost 2 bases, and 0 bases stayed unmatched. CDR3 nucleotide sequence: TGCGCCAGCAGCCAAGGGGACAGGGCCTACGAGCAGTACTTC. Its translation: CASSQGDRAYEQYF.

The J gene is TRBJ1-2, the V gene TRBV9, with 10 nucleotides matching TRBD1. The CDR3 has 15 residues. V dropped 3 bases and J dropped 8; count of bases not matched to a gene: 10. In germline, CDR1 is SGDLS, CDR2 YYNGEE. The CDR3 sequence is CASSADRGRFWGYTF. CDR3 sequence (DNA): TGTGCCAGCAGCGCCGACAGGGGGCGCTTCTGGGGCTACACCTTC.

The V gene is TRBV18, the J gene TRBJ1-2, with D hard to call. This CDR3 has 16 amino acids. Trimming removed 2 bases at V and 7 bases at J, with 20 bases between. Germline CDR1 KGHSH, CDR2 LQKENI. CDR3 nucleotide sequence: TGTGCCAGCTCACCATCGGTAACCTCCCCCTTCGTTGGCTACACCTTC. Its protein is CASSPSVTSPFVGYTF.

The chain recombines TRBV10-3 with TRBJ1-1; D perhaps matches TRBD1 (6 bases). The CDR3 runs to 12 residues. The V gene lost 8 bases and the J gene lost 3 bases, with 10 bases spanning the gap. Germline V gene data show CDR1 as ENHRY and CDR2 as SYGVKD. CDR3 protein: CAISSGDTEAFF. CDR3 bases: TGTGCCATCTCGTCAGGGGACACTGAAGCTTTCTTT.